This T cell receptor beta chain appears in the sequencing data of a study of OX40 agonist ivuxolimab in advanced cancers. Study conclusions and caveats: The study observed clonal expansion of CD4+ and CD8+ blood T cells by week 6 at 0.1 to 3.0 mg/kg.

V lost 5 bases, J lost 4 bases, and 14 bases lay in between. The CDR3 has 14 residues. The V gene's germline CDR1 is WNHNN and CDR2 SYGVQD (reference sequence). For this clone: The antigen remains undetermined.

The table came from immunoSEQ multiplex PCR; TCRdb's copy has only in-frame clones and leaves some out. The table has approximately 90,000 clones, about 88% seen once. The chain uses TRBV10-1 and TRBJ1-2; tentative D call: TRBD1 (6 bases). This clonotype originated in an adult with an advanced solid tumor such as melanoma, head and neck, liver or kidney cancer. The material was CD4+ or CD8+ T cells sorted from blood, obtained in a trial of the OX40 agonist ivuxolimab. CDR3 coding DNA: TGCGCCAGCAGTAAAACAGGGCTGGCCTATGGCTACACCTTC. It specifies CASSKTGLAYGYTF.